This TCR beta chain comes out of a study of CD8+ T cells in alopecia areata. Regarding the study as a whole: Mice showed TCR sharing more clearly than patients did, possibly owing to HLA. Scalp samples also yield sequences from resident alphabeta T cells of normal skin.

The CDR3 spans 15 residues. The V end was cut by 0 bases, the J end by 1 base, with 9 bases between. Germline lookup yields CDR1 MGHRA and CDR2 YSYEKL. On this clone: Its antigen is unidentified.

Once RNA had been extracted, it was reverse transcribed into cDNA to act as the sequencing template. Assay used: immunoSEQ multiplex PCR; TCRdb lists only in-frame clones, some missing. Of around 150,000 clones listed, approximately 60% are singletons. Cell sorting was applied to PBMCs, and CD4+ and CD8+ T cells were collected. The source is a human donor in good health. The sequencing input was CD8+ T cells sorted from blood. The rearrangement joins TRBV4-1 to TRBJ1-1; D is unresolved. CDR3 in amino acids: CASSQEWQENTEAFF. The CDR3 DNA follows: TGCGCCAGCAGCCAAGAGTGGCAGGAGAACACTGAAGCTTTCTTT.